These 11 T cell receptor beta chains share one sample of origin, sequenced in a study of cytomegalovirus exposure and HLA in healthy donors. Generated by immunoSEQ multiplex PCR, the TCRdb table keeps only in-frame clones and is missing some. The sample includes approximately 220,000 clones, roughly 89% of them seen just once. The source material was PBMCs. The receptors stem from a man younger than 35 in good health and CMV-seronegative.

This chain connects TRBV9 to TRBJ1-2; D is unresolved. The CDR3 is 13 amino acids. Looked up from germline, CDR1 is SGDLS and CDR2 is YYNGEE. V lost 1 base and J 2 bases, leaving 6 bases between the germline ends. The CDR3 region has the DNA TGTGCCAGCAGCGTAAACGCGAACTATGGCTACACCTTC. This encodes CASSVNANYGYTF.

CDR3 region: CASSSSGLGEQYF. In DNA, the CDR3 is TGCGCCAGCAGCTCTAGCGGCCTTGGCGAGCAGTACTTC. V gene TRBV5-1 combines with J gene TRBJ2-7, with 7 bases fitting TRBD2. Unmatched junction bases numbered 6, after V lost 3 bases and J lost 6 bases. Germline-derived CDR1 and CDR2 are SGHRS and YFSETQ. The CDR3 is 13 amino acids. Drawing the rest from reference TRBV5-1 and TRBJ2-7, the complete variable domain is KAGVTQTPRYLIKTRGQQVTLSCSPISGHRSVSWYQQTPGQGLQFLFEYFSETQRNKGNFPGRFSGRQFSNSRSEMNVSTLELGDSALYLCASSSSGLGEQYFGPGTRLTVT.

The chain joins TRBV27 to TRBJ2-7; the D is unclear. Deletions cut 3 bases from V and 6 bases from J, with 9 bases between. The germline V gene has CDR1 MNHEY and CDR2 SMNVEV (reference sequence). CDR3 length equals 12 residues. CDR3 sequence: CASSFDRGEQYF. CDR3 sequence (DNA): TGTGCCAGCAGTTTTGATAGAGGCGAGCAGTACTTC.

The rearrangement joins TRBV28 to TRBJ2-7, with 7 bases matching TRBD2. Germline CDR1 reads MDHEN; CDR2 reads SYDVKM. The CDR3 is made up of 14 amino acids. With V trimmed by 8 bases and J by 2 bases, 9 bases remained unmatched. In DNA, the CDR3 is TGTGCCAGCGGCCCAAACAGCGGGACCTACGAGCAGTACTTC. Protein: CASGPNSGTYEQYF.

The genes are TRBV13 and TRBJ2-7, with TRBD2 matching 14 bases. Trimming at V came to 5 bases and at J to 7 bases, leaving 10 bases not matched to a gene. The CDR3 extends over 16 amino acids. The germline V gene encodes CDR1 PRHDT and CDR2 FYEKMQ (reference sequence). CDR3 in amino acids: CASSPPGLAGVREQYF. The CDR3 DNA is TGTGCCAGCAGCCCTCCGGGACTAGCGGGGGTGAGGGAGCAGTACTTC.

The rearrangement links TRBV25-1 to TRBJ2-1; 12 bases fit TRBD2. V was pared by 6 bases and J by 0 bases, with 9 bases of the junction left unmatched. The CDR3 is 18 residues long. CDR1 is MGHDK and CDR2 is SYGVNS in the germline V gene. In DNA, the CDR3 is TGTGCCAGCAGGGGAAGACTAGCGGGGGATAGCTCCTACAATGAGCAGTTCTTC. Amino acids: CASRGRLAGDSSYNEQFF.

V and J are TRBV19 and TRBJ2-1; 10 nucleotides align to TRBD2. The CDR3 has 16 residues. The V segment lost 3 bases and the J segment 4 bases; nucleotides outside the gene matches: 6. Germline CDR1 and CDR2: LNHDA and SQIVND (reference sequence). The CDR3 region has the DNA TGTGCCAGTAGTATGGAGCGGGAGGGCCTTTACAATGAGCAGTTCTTC. Translation gives CASSMEREGLYNEQFF.

This chain joins TRBV19 and TRBJ2-3; TRBD1 is a possible D gene (5 bases). Looked up from germline, CDR1 is LNHDA and CDR2 is SQIVND (reference sequence). This CDR3 is built from 14 residues. V dropped 5 bases and J dropped 2 bases, with 11 bases sitting between them. This CDR3 reads CASSQGSYTDTQYF. CDR3 DNA sequence: TGTGCCAGTAGTCAGGGCAGTTACACAGATACGCAGTATTTT. The variable domain in full, with the rest retrieved from reference TRBV19 and TRBJ2-3, is DGGITQSPKYLFRKEGQNVTLSCEQNLNHDAMYWYRQDPGQGLRLIYYSQIVNDFQKGDIAEGYSVSREKKESFPLTVTSAQKNPTAFYLCASSQGSYTDTQYFGPGTRLTVL.

This clone was seen once. The rearrangement links TRBV5-1 to TRBJ2-5; possible D gene TRBD1, 6 bases. Per germline, CDR1 SGHRS and CDR2 YFSETQ. The V and J ends lost 0 bases and 2 bases respectively, with 8 bases between them. The CDR3 is 14 amino acids. The CDR3 sequence: CASSLGTVQETQYF. The DNA of the CDR3 is TGCGCCAGCAGCTTGGGGACAGTACAAGAGACCCAGTACTTC.

This clone occurred once. V usage is TRBV19 and J usage is TRBJ2-3; 7 nucleotides agree with TRBD2. Germline V gives CDR1 LNHDA, CDR2 SQIVND (reference sequence). After removal of 10 bases from V and 3 bases from J, the junction contained 13 bases not matched to a gene. The CDR3 runs 15 residues. The CDR3 is CATHGRAGRTDTQYF. In DNA, the CDR3 is TGTGCCACTCATGGGAGGGCAGGGAGGACAGATACGCAGTATTTT.

J is TRBJ2-1 and V is TRBV4-2; TRBD2 matches at 7 bases. Germline CDR1 reads LGHNA; CDR2 reads YNFKEQ. V lost 4 bases, J lost 6 bases, and 6 bases stayed unmatched. The CDR3 length is 14 residues. In DNA, the CDR3 is TGTGCCAGCAGCCCGACTAGCAAGGCCAATGAGCAGTTCTTC. As protein: CASSPTSKANEQFF.